These 16 T cell receptor beta chains share one sample of origin, sequenced in a study of blood T cell repertoires in COVID-19. Clones were read by immunoSEQ multiplex PCR, and TCRdb kept only the in-frame ones, dropping some. Altogether 150,000 to 200,000 clones are present, about nine tenths being singletons, with the ten largest covering 20% to 30%. Sequencing was done on a sample of peripheral blood. The receptors shown here come from a man in his 60s with acute or convalescent COVID-19.

This chain joins TRBV30 and TRBJ1-4, with 7 bases lining up with TRBD1. V shed 3 bases, J shed 7 bases, and the junction held 5 bases outside the gene matches. CDR3 size: 13 residues. Germline CDR1 is GTSNPN and CDR2 is SVGIG (reference sequence). The DNA of the CDR3 is TGTGCCTGGAGCGAGACAGGGAGTGAAAAACTGTTTTTT. Translating gives CAWSETGSEKLFF. Together with reference TRBV30 and TRBJ1-4, the CDR3 gives the full variable domain: SQTIHQWPATLVQPVGSPLSLECTVEGTSNPNLYWYRQAAGRGLQLLFYSVGIGQISSEVPQNLSASRPQDRQFILSSKKLLLSDSGFYLCAWSETGSEKLFFGSGTQLSVL.

This chain uses TRBV29-1 with TRBJ1-6; unclear D gene. V gave up 7 bases and J gave up 6 bases, with 13 bases separating them. Germline V gene sequence: CDR1 SQVTM, CDR2 ANQGSEA. This CDR3 has 13 residues. This chain's CDR3 is CSARGEGNSPLHF. CDR3 DNA sequence: TGCAGCGCGCGGGGAGAGGGTAATTCACCCCTCCACTTT.

The V call is TRBV5-1, the J call TRBJ1-3; D uncertain. Between the trimmed V and J ends, which lost 3 bases and 3 bases, there was a span of 16 bases. From germline, CDR1 is SGHRS and CDR2 YFSETQ. The CDR3 loop spans 16 amino acids. This CDR3 is CASSSVDSGVGNTIYF. Written as DNA, the CDR3 is TGCGCCAGCAGCTCGGTCGACTCGGGAGTTGGAAACACCATATATTTT.

The J gene is TRBJ2-3, the V gene TRBV5-1; 10 nucleotides align to TRBD2. Germline V gene lookup returns CDR1 SGHRS and CDR2 YFSETQ. This CDR3 is built from 14 residues. V was clipped by 3 bases and J by 6 bases; unmatched bases: 4. The CDR3: CASSSSGRSDTQYF. CDR3 in DNA: TGCGCCAGCAGCTCTAGCGGGAGATCCGATACGCAGTATTTT. The full variable domain, completed using reference TRBV5-1 and TRBJ2-3, is KAGVTQTPRYLIKTRGQQVTLSCSPISGHRSVSWYQQTPGQGLQFLFEYFSETQRNKGNFPGRFSGRQFSNSRSEMNVSTLELGDSALYLCASSSSGRSDTQYFGPGTRLTVL.

The rearrangement joins TRBV5-6 to TRBJ1-5; D perhaps matches TRBD1 (6 bases). Germline CDR1 SGHDT, CDR2 YYEEEE. The CDR3 loop spans 17 amino acids. V was cut by 2 bases and J by 5 bases, with 20 bases left in between. The CDR3, as DNA: TGTGCCAGCAGCTTTCGGGGTCAGGGGCTCGCGGATCAGCCCCAGCATTTT. Residues: CASSFRGQGLADQPQHF.

This rearrangement joins TRBV7-3 to TRBJ2-2; TRBD1 agrees at 9 bases. This CDR3 comprises 15 residues. Germline values: CDR1 SGHTA, CDR2 FQGTGA. V lost 7 bases, J lost 5 bases, and 8 bases stayed unmatched. CDR3 residues: CASTFGTGKTGELFF. In nucleotides, the CDR3 is TGTGCCAGCACCTTCGGGACAGGGAAAACCGGGGAGCTGTTTTTT.

CDR3 bases: TGTGCCAGCAGCAGAGACAGGGCTGAGACCCAGTACTTC. This sequence encodes CASSRDRAETQYF. The rearrangement joins TRBV6-2 or TRBV6-3 to TRBJ2-5, with 7 nucleotides matching TRBD1. This CDR3 region has 13 residues. The germline gives CDR1 MNHEY, CDR2 SVGEGT. The V and J ends lost 6 bases and 5 bases, in that order; junction bases with no gene match: 6.

V usage is TRBV24-1 and J usage is TRBJ2-2; D might be TRBD2 (5 bases). Trimming took 7 bases from V and 6 from J, leaving 14 bases between them. The germline CDR1 and CDR2 sequences are KGHDR and SFDVKD. The CDR3 is 14 amino acids. Here the CDR3 DNA reads TGTGCCACCAGCCGGGGAACTGTGGCCGGGGAGCTGTTTTTT. This encodes CATSRGTVAGELFF.

V is TRBV7-8 and J is TRBJ2-7, with 11 bases that match TRBD2. The CDR3 runs to 14 residues. V gave up 3 bases and J gave up 6 bases; unmatched junction bases: 4. In germline, CDR1 is SGHVS, CDR2 FQNEAQ. The CDR3 DNA follows: TGTGCCAGCAGCTTTAAGCTAGCGGGAGGCGAGCAGTACGTC. Residues: CASSFKLAGGEQYV.

This rearrangement joins TRBV5-4 to TRBJ2-2, with a tentative D call TRBD2 (5 bases). The CDR3 contains 15 residues. The germline V and J ends were trimmed by 1 base and 4 bases, with 11 bases remaining between them. From germline, CDR1 is SGHNT and CDR2 YYREEE (reference sequence). CDR3 sequence (DNA): TGTGCCAGCAGCTTGAGAGGACTTAGCACCGGGGAGCTGTTTTTT. Protein product: CASSLRGLSTGELFF.

In DNA, the CDR3 is TGTGCCAGCAGCTTGGGAACGACCGGGGCTGAAGCTTTCTTT. Amino acid sequence: CASSLGTTGAEAFF. The rearrangement joins TRBV5-8 to TRBJ1-1; D is unresolved. The V end was cut by 0 bases, the J end by 6 bases, with 12 bases between. The germline CDR1 and CDR2 sequences are SGHTS and YDEGEE. This CDR3 spans 14 amino acids.

V and J are TRBV2 and TRBJ1-2; D is uncertain. The V end lost 4 bases, the J end lost 8 bases, and 14 bases lay between the germline ends. This CDR3 spans 13 amino acids. CDR1 is SNHLY, CDR2 FYNNEI, per germline. CDR3 in amino acids: CASSVMVGEGYTF. CDR3 DNA sequence: TGTGCCAGCAGTGTCATGGTTGGAGAAGGCTACACCTTC.

This chain connects TRBV14 to TRBJ2-1; possible D gene TRBD1, 5 bases. Trimming took 7 bases from V and 0 from J, leaving 10 bases between them. The germline CDR1 and CDR2 sequences are SGHDN and FVKESK. The CDR3 consists of 14 residues. Here the CDR3 DNA reads TGTGCCAGCAATGGGGCGAGCTCCTACAATGAGCAGTTCTTC. Its protein is CASNGASSYNEQFF.

J is TRBJ2-7 and V is TRBV27; possibly TRBD1 for D (6 bases). Trimming took off 8 bases at V and 2 bases at J, with 28 bases between the two ends. The CDR3 length is 18 residues. The germline CDR1 and CDR2 sequences are MNHEY and SMNVEV (reference sequence). CDR3 amino acids: CASRSSGVILTEAYEQYV. As DNA, the CDR3 is TGTGCCAGCCGGTCCTCAGGGGTTATCCTCACCGAAGCCTACGAGCAGTACGTC.

The gene calls are TRBV14 and TRBJ2-7; 10 bases align to TRBD1. The CDR3 consists of 15 residues. Losses at the gene ends were 2 bases for V and 3 bases for J; bases not matched to a gene: 4. Germline CDR1 reads SGHDN; CDR2 reads FVKESK. The CDR3 DNA follows: TGTGCCAGCAGCCAAAGGACAGGGGGTTACTACGAGCAGTACTTC. Translated: CASSQRTGGYYEQYF.

This clone was seen more than once but under ten times. V and J are TRBV7-9 and TRBJ2-1; 11 bases agree with TRBD2. This CDR3 contains 14 residues. Germline lookup yields CDR1 SEHNR and CDR2 FQNEAQ (reference sequence). After removal of 10 bases from V and 4 bases from J, the junction contained 6 bases not matched to a gene. CDR3 DNA: TGTGCCACCCACCTAGCGGGGGGATACAATGAGCAGTTCTTC. Residues: CATHLAGGYNEQFF.